The entry that follows covers one T cell receptor beta chain sequence. Its specific antigen is unknown. No clone much larger than this one lies a single base away; base qualities are absent. The CDR3 runs 14 residues from the cysteine to the phenylalanine. Only the CDR3 portion is preserved as DNA: 42 bases, with reading frame beginning at the first base. The CDR1 and CDR2 encoded by the germline V gene (reference sequence) are MNHEY and SMNVEV. The germline ends are 16 bases apart after V is trimmed by 7 bases and J by 4 bases. The entry originates in a study of cytomegalovirus exposure and HLA in healthy donors (dated by TCRdb to 2016 to 2017). Looking at the study overall: In an earlier analysis of roughly 590 of the donors, about 270 Gb of sequence data and 100 million or so unique TCR beta sequences from 150 million to 200 million T cells were reported. About 300 gigabases of sequencing data and around 88 million unique TCR sequences made up an early release that covered some 640 HLA-typed donors. Of the roughly 400 genotyped donors, 65% to 90% were placed in the genetic ancestry cluster associated with self-reported Caucasian donors. The aim of the study was to test whether cataloging public T cell receptors could identify signatures of past pathogen exposure. The study profiled the T cell repertoires of 666 subjects by immunosequencing and related them to cytomegalovirus serostatus. A separate validation cohort of 100 to 150 different subjects was used in addition to the roughly 700-subject first cohort. The study combined high-throughput TCR immunosequencing, statistical association of individual TCRs with disease status, and machine learning to predict cytomegalovirus infection status. In a later analysis, previously published TCR beta repertoires from fewer than 750 donors were re-analyzed and high-resolution HLA genotyping was added so that TCR occurrence patterns could be studied. In the later analysis, no new phenotypic data were used to find candidate immune exposures; instead, reliance was placed on TCR beta sequences and their occurrence across donors. An earlier analysis of several hundred of the donors applied high-throughput TCR beta sequencing to assess whether each TCR beta V gene segment acted as functional or pseudogenic. Donor age, sex, ethnicity and CMV serostatus were compiled alongside the repertoire data. A later genetic analysis used genome-wide SNP genotypes for 398 of the 666 donors, treating that subset as a discovery cohort. All discovery cohort repertoires had been generated using a single sequencing platform. Class I and class II HLA loci were covered by the typing at four-digit resolution. Typing coverage differed by locus: A, B, C, DRB1 and DQB1 were typed in about 629-630 donors, DQA1 in 500 to 550, DPA1 in roughly 590, and DPB1 in about 450. A handful of DR-DQ haplotypes were treated as single units for association and clustering because of strong linkage in the cohort. Among roughly 370 genotyped donors of the cohort, an average of around 240,000 unique TCR beta nucleotide sequences were sequenced per donor, 15% to 20% of them non-productive. Study-wide findings and limitations: A further reported finding was that TCR beta sequences accurately predicted the HLA-A and HLA-B alleles for most subjects in the first cohort. In a later analysis, HLA-associated TCR beta chains showed more clonal expansion and lower generation probabilities than non-associated chains that were equally common. In an earlier analysis of around 600 of the donors, most TCR beta V segments were observed in productive rearrangements about 90% or about 30% of the time, broadly matching IMGT annotations. The study gave a list of 150 to 200 TCR beta chains associated with cytomegalovirus. Most CMV-associated TCR beta chains appeared to be HLA-restricted in a later analysis, and the HLA associations seemed to be driven largely by CMV exposure. The classifier was reported to diagnose cytomegalovirus status with high specificity and sensitivity in both the original cohort and the validation cohort. The 87-base-pair reads could not distinguish some IMGT-functional V segments, including TRBV6-2 and TRBV6-3, so those segments were excluded. In vitro tests confirmed that a few of the cytomegalovirus-associated TCR beta chains recognize cytomegalovirus antigens. The earlier analysis of about 600 of the donors excluded 15 to 20 rarely observed V segments, including chromosome 9 orphons, because counts were too low. Specific HLA alleles were associated with 16,951 TCR beta sequences at a false discovery rate of 0.05 in a later analysis. When HLA alleles, especially DR and DQ, strongly co-occurred, TCR associations were difficult to assign to individual alleles. Linkage disequilibrium might explain the correlated functional status among segregating V segments, but an unknown experimental factor could not be excluded. It was suggested by the authors that the approach could potentially be generalized to other disease states and immunological phenotypes. A cluster of highly shared sequence variants was judged likely to be a technical artifact of the sequencing pipeline. Most TCR sequences were seen in very few donors, while some public TCRs were found in many individuals. A later analysis found that TCR association rates varied across HLA loci, with DRB1 alleles showing the most associated TCRs and HLA-C alleles the fewest. A later genetic analysis reported fewer N-insertions in productive TCRs among donors in an Asian-associated ancestry cluster than the roughly 640-donor mean. In a later genetic analysis, a missense DCLRE1C variant was associated with V-gene and J-gene trimming of TCR beta chains, and the association was replicated in an independent cohort. CMV serostatus was the only immune exposure information available for the cohort. Presence/absence analyses assumed roughly uniform sequencing depth across donors, an assumption that may not hold. Only TCR beta chains were sequenced in this cohort, and the absence of alpha or paired-chain data limited detectable features. In a later analysis, several top co-occurrence clusters were reported to appear linked to parvovirus B19, influenza, CMV and Epstein-Barr virus. Because HLA typing was missing for some donors at each locus, association tests included only the typed subset.

In total, just over 650 healthy bone marrow donors made up the cohort. Cohort members were all nominally healthy when sampled, although unrecorded immune exposures were likely present. The donor was CMV seropositive and belonged to the group of 250 to 300 seropositive cohort members. Every donor gave a peripheral blood sample, and the peripheral blood mononuclear cells from that sample were used for TCR beta sequencing. Genomic DNA was extracted from the blood cell samples with the Qiagen DNeasy Blood Extraction Kit. The library was obtained by the immunoSEQ multiplex PCR assay. The multiplex PCR relied on a mix of 60 forward primers for TCR Vbeta segments and 13 reverse primers for TCR Jbeta segments. The CDR3 region of rearranged TCR beta genes was amplified from genomic DNA with a multiplex PCR assay. On the Illumina HiSeq System, the amplified TCR beta libraries were sequenced as 87-base-pair reads. Per the authors' processing: A later analysis counted tens of millions of unique TCR beta chains across the 670 or so repertoires, and around 9.9 million of these chains were shared by at least two donors. To remove PCR and sequencing errors, raw reads were error-corrected and collapsed into unique sequences using a nearest-neighbor algorithm that merged closely related sequences. To assign V, D and J gene segments, CDR3 sequences were aligned to IMGT reference sequences. For a sequence to be retained, a match of at least six nucleotides was required to both a V gene segment and a J gene segment. Rearrangements were called productive when the CDR3 lacked stop codons and stayed in frame with V and J; all others were non-productive. Following IMGT convention, CDR3 was defined as the stretch from the second conserved V-encoded cysteine up to the conserved J-encoded phenylalanine. In an earlier analysis of around 570 of the donors, sequences lacking an unambiguous match to a single V gene segment were excluded. An earlier analysis of approximately 590 of the donors classified V segments as functional when productive rearrangements were above 56.7% and as segregating when the standard deviation between donors was above 5%. A statistical classification framework was developed to diagnose cytomegalovirus status using the catalog of TCR beta chain sequences. In a later analysis, V and J genes were assigned by comparing TCR nucleotide sequences against IMGT/GENE-DB human TR gene sequences. A later analysis assigned CDR3 sequences and most-parsimonious VDJ recombination scenarios with the TCRdist pipeline. In a later analysis, each TCR beta chain was defined by its CDR3 amino acid sequence together with its V-gene family, and reads without a unique V-gene family were excluded. A later analysis removed 592 highly shared, low-generation-probability nucleotide sequences to deal with suspected cross-contamination and a sequencing artifact. A later analysis calculated a clonal expansion index for each public chain from normalized within-repertoire ranks of inferred template counts. Generation probabilities in a later analysis came from a VDJ recombination model fitted to out-of-frame rearrangements, and those results were checked against IGoR. A later analysis scored TCR-TCR, TCR-HLA and TCR-CMV co-occurrence with hypergeometric tests, applying a repertoire-size bias correction to TCR pairs. False discovery rates were estimated in a later analysis by permuting HLA or CMV assignments 20 times. In a later analysis, co-occurring TCRs were grouped using DBSCAN, with TCRdist sequence similarity added in when clustering inside HLA-allele-positive subsets. Repertoires with fewer than 30,000 or more than 120,000 public chains, plus five repertoires with anomalous nucleotide sharing, were excluded from co-occurrence clustering. TCRdb retrieved this table from immuneACCESS and kept in-frame rearrangements only. Not all clones are present; in checked studies, unresolved V genes account for under half, and no reason is known for the remainder. The V and J calls and clone size come from that table; D and trimming were worked out from the DNA. The sample table shows tens of thousands of clones, and around two thirds are seen once. 15% to 20% of the sample lies in the top ten.

The sample comprised PBMCs. The rearranged segments are TRBV27 and TRBJ1-2; TRBD1 is a possible D gene, resting on 5 matching bases. The clonotype was recovered from a woman aged 55-70 years in good health and CMV-seropositive. The nucleotides are TGTGCCAGCACCTGGCGCCCAGGGTCCTATGGCTACACCTTC. Translated, this gives CASTWRPGSYGYTF.